The entry that follows covers one T cell receptor (beta chain) sequence. Antigen unknown. Germline is not matched at one junction end, which may reflect a read error. The CDR3 has 13 residues. CDR1 is SGHVS and CDR2 is FQNEAQ in the germline V gene. Scientists recovered RNA and DNA together from approximately 20-30 mg of unsorted bulk tissue. The sample is drawn from a study of tumor-infiltrating lymphocytes in primary liver carcinoma. Study context: Patients of both sexes were 30 to 69 years old. All lesions had stage T1-T3 N0M0 and roughly 4.2 to 10 cm widths. Study-wide results and caveats: Tumor top-250-clone fraction significantly exceeded that of blood (p = 0.039). Lower overlap was observed for tumor-adjacent and tumor-blood pairs relative to tumor region pairs.

The researchers produced TCR beta cDNA from approximately 540 ng total RNA with a constant-region primer. Each TCR beta library was derived from three nested multiplex PCR rounds that employed slightly modified ARM-PCR. For about 11 cycles apiece, the opening two PCR rounds ran with TRBV1-TRBV30 forward primers and a C-beta reverse primer. TCRdb called the multiplex PCR reads again in MiXCR, with one record for every CDR3 protein. The data hold roughly 50,000 distinct CDR3 sequences, with 60% to 75% observed a single time. The sequence was obtained from a man in his forties with primary liver carcinoma and hepatitis B virus infection. The sample consisted of liver tumor tissue from sampling region 2. Subset denoted: tumor region T2, inferior pole. The chain uses TRBV7-8 and TRBJ2-7; D may be TRBD2 (6 bases). Written as DNA, the CDR3 is TGCGCCAGCAGGGAGGATACATCCTACGAGCAGTACTTC. It yields the protein CASREDTSYEQYF.